This T cell receptor beta chain was identified during a study of T-cell memory formation after mild COVID-19. Background on the study: There were largely donor-specific TCR clusters. Whole-study findings and limits: In second-wave clones peaking day 37, SARS-CoV-2 specificity remained unconfirmed. The finding that pre-infection memory included some responding clones suggested that cross-reactive memory joined. CD4+ contracting clones were found mainly in CM and EM, and CD8+ ones in EMRA.

This clonotype was observed many times. Its cognate antigen is unknown. TCRdb itself ran the 5' RACE reads through MiXCR, one entry per CDR3 protein. Of around 99,000 distinct CDR3 sequences in the sample, 14% were seen once. This CDR3 has 15 amino acids. V was shortened by 0 bases and J by 5 bases, with 15 bases between the two germline ends. The germline gives CDR1 SGHRS, CDR2 YFSETQ. The clonotype comes from a man aged 18 to 29 who had mild COVID-19 (a few samples of this study predate the infection). Cell type and time point are not known. Sequencing was performed on PBMCs or a T cell subset sorted from them (not recorded which). The chain joins TRBV5-1 to TRBJ2-7; possibly TRBD1 for D (5 bases). The CDR3 coding sequence is TGCGCCAGCAGCTTGGAAGGGCAGGGCAGCGACGAGCAGTACGTC. It is translated as CASSLEGQGSDEQYV.